Sequencing of this T cell receptor beta chain was carried out in a study of Ad26.COV2.S vaccination and SARS-CoV-2 variants. This clone showed up just once. CDR3 size: 14 residues. Germline V gene lookup returns CDR1 DFQATT and CDR2 SNEGSKA (reference sequence). V lost 3 bases to trimming and J lost 4 bases; unmatched junction nucleotides: 6. As to treatment: roughly 20 received Ad26.COV2.S at low or high dose, single or two shots; 5 received placebo; per-sample allocation not given. Vaccine and placebo recipients were sampled on day 63 after the first injection. Cohort 1b enrolled adults aged 18-55 years in Boston. Repertoires were generated with immunoSEQ multiplex PCR, while TCRdb's copy carries only in-frame clones and drops some. The sample lists around 300,000 clones, 88% seen once, with around 6.6% in the top ten.

The chain links TRBV20-1 to TRBJ2-3; the match to TRBD2 covers 8 bases. This sequence was found in a person aged 18-60 years who received the Ad26.COV2.S COVID-19 vaccine or a placebo. Specimen: peripheral blood, collected in a trial of Ad26.COV2.S vaccine versus placebo. The CDR3 nucleotides read TGCAGTGCTAGTCTGCGGGAGGCGGCAGATACGCAGTATTTT. This sequence encodes CSASLREAADTQYF.